Shown below are 11 T cell receptor beta chains from a single sample sequenced in a study of blood T cell repertoires in COVID-19. Measured with immunoSEQ multiplex PCR; TCRdb has only the in-frame clones, and not every one. The data contain over 120,000 clones, approximately 79% of them singletons. Sequencing used PBMCs or T cells enriched from blood (not recorded which). The source of these receptors is a woman between 50 and 59 years old who had recovered from COVID-19.

The chain has TRBV3-1 (or the pseudogene TRBV3-2) and TRBJ1-5; 7 bases map to TRBD1. The CDR3 runs to 17 residues. Trimming removed 2 bases from V and 0 bases from J; junction bases left unmatched: 7. CDR1 LGHDT and CDR2 YNNKEL come from the germline V gene (reference sequence). The DNA for the CDR3 is TGTGCCAGCAGCCAAACCTGGACAGGAAATAGCAATCAGCCCCAGCATTTT. Protein product: CASSQTWTGNSNQPQHF.

This clone occurred a few times. The chain links TRBV4-2 to TRBJ2-6; D unclear. Germline CDR1 reads LGHNA; CDR2 reads YNFKEQ. The CDR3 is made up of 18 amino acids. Trimming stripped 1 base from V and 0 bases from J, with 13 bases between. CDR3 bases: TGTGCCAGCAGCCAAGTTTTTCAGGCCAACTCTGGGGCCAACGTCCTGACTTTC. This sequence encodes CASSQVFQANSGANVLTF.

The rearrangement joins TRBV24-1 to TRBJ1-4; D unclear. The CDR3 sequence is 17 residues long. Deletions cut 4 bases from V and 8 bases from J, with 22 bases between. CDR1 and CDR2 from the germline V gene are KGHDR and SFDVKD. This chain's CDR3 is CATSERPTSTRREKLFF. The CDR3 coding sequence is TGTGCCACCAGTGAGCGACCTACTTCAACCAGGAGGGAAAAACTGTTTTTT.

The CDR3 loop reads CASSLDRGGGYSNQPQHF. CDR3 bases: TGTGCCAGTAGTCTGGACAGGGGAGGCGGTTATAGCAATCAGCCCCAGCATTTT. V gene TRBV19 combines with J gene TRBJ1-5; 9 bases are shared with TRBD1. Germline V lookup: CDR1 LNHDA, CDR2 SQIVND (reference sequence). This CDR3 is built from 18 residues. V shed 5 bases and J 0 bases; nucleotides not matched to a gene: 11.

The chain couples TRBV14 to TRBJ2-7; maybe TRBD2 (7 bases). V shed 0 bases and J shed 5 bases, with 20 bases lying between them. The CDR3 has 17 residues. The germline V gene encodes CDR1 SGHDN and CDR2 FVKESK. CDR3 DNA sequence: TGTGCCAGCAGCCAAGAAGGGGGAGGGGTACGCGTCGACGAGCAGTACTTC. As protein: CASSQEGGGVRVDEQYF. Looking up the rest from reference TRBV14 and TRBJ2-7 gives the full variable domain: EAGVTQFPSHSVIEKGQTVTLRCDPISGHDNLYWYRRVMGKEIKFLLHFVKESKQDESGMPNNRFLAERTGGTYSTLKVQPAELEDSGVYFCASSQEGGGVRVDEQYFGPGTRLTVT.

The rearrangement joins TRBV2 to TRBJ2-7; the match to TRBD1 covers 7 bases. Looked up from germline, CDR1 is SNHLY and CDR2 is FYNNEI. The CDR3 runs to 13 residues. V shed 7 bases and J 4 bases; nucleotides not matched to a gene: 7. The CDR3 protein is CASTWDSFYEQYF. The CDR3, as DNA: TGTGCCAGCACTTGGGACAGCTTTTACGAGCAGTACTTC.

The V call is TRBV5-6, the J call TRBJ1-1; tentative D call: TRBD1 (6 bases). The CDR3 loop spans 17 amino acids. Trimming shortened V by 3 bases and J by 4 bases, and 22 bases separated the two germline ends. The germline V gene has CDR1 SGHDT and CDR2 YYEEEE. CDR3 region: CASSWMQAPRGATEAFF. Written as DNA, the CDR3 is TGTGCCAGCAGCTGGATGCAGGCACCCCGGGGGGCCACTGAAGCTTTCTTT.

The chain recombines TRBV3-1 (or the pseudogene TRBV3-2) with TRBJ1-2, with 8 bases matching TRBD1. V trimming: 3 bases; J trimming: 2 bases; junction bases outside the gene matches: 17. CDR3 size: 19 residues. Germline lookup yields CDR1 LGHDT and CDR2 YNNKEL (reference sequence). The CDR3 DNA reads as TGTGCCAGCAGCCAGACCAGGGACAGGTACGATCCCTTAAACTATGGCTACACCTTC. Its protein product is CASSQTRDRYDPLNYGYTF.

The chain joins TRBV19 to TRBJ1-4; unclear D gene. The V gene lost 6 bases and the J gene lost 6 bases, with 14 bases spanning the gap. This CDR3 contains 14 residues. The germline gives CDR1 LNHDA, CDR2 SQIVND (reference sequence). For the CDR3, the DNA is TGTGCCAGTAGCGACACTGGAGGCGATGAAAAACTGTTTTTT. It encodes CASSDTGGDEKLFF.

This clone was found once. The chain is built from TRBV19 and TRBJ2-2, with D possibly matching TRBD1 (6 bases). The CDR3 is 16 residues long. V dropped 5 bases and J dropped 4 bases, with 17 bases sitting between them. Looked up from germline, CDR1 is LNHDA and CDR2 is SQIVND (reference sequence). DNA for the CDR3: TGTGCCAGTAGTGCTCGACAGGCTGACTTCACCGGGGAGCTGTTTTTT. This translates into CASSARQADFTGELFF.

V and J are TRBV29-1 and TRBJ2-1; 13 bases align to TRBD2. The junction had 4 bases not matched to a gene; V was cut back by 5 bases and J by 6 bases. This CDR3 region has 14 residues. Germline-derived CDR1 and CDR2 are SQVTM and ANQGSEA. In nucleotides, the CDR3 is TGCAGCGTTCCCGGGACTAGCGGGGTCAATGAGCAGTTCTTC. This sequence encodes CSVPGTSGVNEQFF.